The 8 T cell receptor beta chains reported below all come from one sample, sequenced in a study of CD8 T cells in Susac syndrome. Random hexamers were used to reverse transcribe 0.5 to 1 ug of RNA. TCRdb processed the immunoSEQ multiplex PCR reads anew with MiXCR; each CDR3 protein has one entry. Seen here are 110,000 or so distinct CDR3 sequences, under 95% observed once, and the top ten hold roughly 0.12%. Sequencing was carried out using CD8+ T cells from PBMCs. These receptors originate from a human donor in good health.

J is TRBJ1-1 and V is TRBV9; 9 bases fit TRBD1. Germline lookup yields CDR1 SGDLS and CDR2 YYNGEE. The CDR3 consists of 15 residues. Trimming took 4 bases from V and 1 from J; bases not matched to a gene: 5. The CDR3 loop reads CASSQGDRANTEAFF. The CDR3 DNA is TGTGCCAGCAGCCAAGGGGACAGGGCGAACACTGAAGCTTTCTTT.

The V call is TRBV6-2 or TRBV6-3, the J call TRBJ1-2, with D hard to call. The CDR3 extends over 14 amino acids. V was shortened by 6 bases and J by 0 bases, with 11 bases between the two germline ends. The germline CDR1 and CDR2 sequences are MNHEY and SVGEGT. The CDR3 nucleotides read TGTGCCAGCAGCCTCGTGCAGACTAACTATGGCTACACCTTC. This translates into CASSLVQTNYGYTF.

In its sample, this clonotype was seen a few times. CDR3 sequence reads: CSVEEGSLAGETQYF. DNA for the CDR3: TGCAGCGTTGAAGAAGGCTCCCTGGCGGGCGAGACCCAGTACTTC. The genes are TRBV29-1 and TRBJ2-5, with a tentative D call TRBD2 (5 bases). Per germline, CDR1 SQVTM and CDR2 ANQGSEA. Trimming removed 0 bases from V and 5 bases from J, with 16 bases in between. The CDR3 extends over 15 amino acids.

The rearrangement links TRBV12-3 or TRBV12-4 to TRBJ2-7; D uncertain. Trimming pared 6 bases from V and 4 bases from J, leaving 10 bases between. This CDR3 comprises 12 residues. The DNA of the CDR3 is TGTGCCAGCAGGGACCAAGGGTACGAGCAGTACTTC. This translates into CASRDQGYEQYF.

The sample holds one count of this clonotype. The chain employs TRBV14 and TRBJ2-1; possible D gene TRBD1, 6 bases. V was cut by 0 bases and J by 10 bases, with 10 bases left in between. The germline V gene has CDR1 SGHDN and CDR2 FVKESK. This CDR3 spans 13 amino acids. The CDR3 region is CASSQDYGTEQFF. The CDR3 coding sequence is TGTGCCAGCAGCCAAGACTATGGGACAGAGCAGTTCTTC.

The chain couples TRBV29-1 to TRBJ1-1; D not resolved. This CDR3 comprises 9 residues. Trimming removed 5 bases from V and 6 bases from J, with 4 bases in between. Per germline, CDR1 SQVTM and CDR2 ANQGSEA. The CDR3 nucleotides are TGCAGCGTTCTACCTGAAGCTTTCTTT. This encodes CSVLPEAFF. The variable domain in full, with the rest retrieved from reference TRBV29-1 and TRBJ1-1, is SAVISQKPSRDICQRGTSLTIQCQVDSQVTMMFWYRQQPGQSLTLIATANQGSEATYESGFVIDKFPISRPNLTFSTLTVSNMSPEDSSIYLCSVLPEAFFGQGTRLTVV.

V gene TRBV6-1 combines with J gene TRBJ2-3, with unresolved D. Germline assignment: CDR1 MNHNS and CDR2 SASEGT. The length of the CDR3 is 15 residues. Trimming took off 0 bases at V and 2 bases at J, with 9 bases between the two ends. In DNA form, the CDR3 reads TGTGCCAGCAGTGAAGCCCAGAGATACACAGATACGCAGTATTTT. Translation gives CASSEAQRYTDTQYF.

In its sample, this clonotype was seen once. The rearrangement joins TRBV5-1 to TRBJ2-2; TRBD1 aligns across 8 bases. This CDR3 region has 15 residues. Losses at the gene ends were 3 bases for V and 4 bases for J; bases not matched to a gene: 5. CDR1 is SGHRS, CDR2 YFSETQ, per germline. CDR3 sequence: CASSWTGSATGELFF. Written as DNA, the CDR3 is TGCGCCAGCAGCTGGACAGGGTCGGCCACCGGGGAGCTGTTTTTT.